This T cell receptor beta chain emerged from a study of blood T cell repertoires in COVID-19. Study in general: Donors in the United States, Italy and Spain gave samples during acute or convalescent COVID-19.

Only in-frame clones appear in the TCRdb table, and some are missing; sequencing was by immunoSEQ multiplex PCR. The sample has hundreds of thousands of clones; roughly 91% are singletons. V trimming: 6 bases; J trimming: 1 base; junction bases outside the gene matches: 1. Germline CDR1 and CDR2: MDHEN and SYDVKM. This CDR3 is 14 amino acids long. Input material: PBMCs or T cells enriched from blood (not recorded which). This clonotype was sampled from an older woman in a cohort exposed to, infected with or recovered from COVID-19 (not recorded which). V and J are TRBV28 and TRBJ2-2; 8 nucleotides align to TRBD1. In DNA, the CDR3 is TGTGCCAGCAGAGGACAGGGGAACACCGGGGAGCTGTTTTTT. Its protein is CASRGQGNTGELFF. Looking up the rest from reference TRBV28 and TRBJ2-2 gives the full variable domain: DVKVTQSSRYLVKRTGEKVFLECVQDMDHENMFWYRQDPGLGLRLIYFSYDVKMKEKGDIPEGYSVSREKKERFSLILESASTNQTSMYLCASRGQGNTGELFFGEGSRLTVL.